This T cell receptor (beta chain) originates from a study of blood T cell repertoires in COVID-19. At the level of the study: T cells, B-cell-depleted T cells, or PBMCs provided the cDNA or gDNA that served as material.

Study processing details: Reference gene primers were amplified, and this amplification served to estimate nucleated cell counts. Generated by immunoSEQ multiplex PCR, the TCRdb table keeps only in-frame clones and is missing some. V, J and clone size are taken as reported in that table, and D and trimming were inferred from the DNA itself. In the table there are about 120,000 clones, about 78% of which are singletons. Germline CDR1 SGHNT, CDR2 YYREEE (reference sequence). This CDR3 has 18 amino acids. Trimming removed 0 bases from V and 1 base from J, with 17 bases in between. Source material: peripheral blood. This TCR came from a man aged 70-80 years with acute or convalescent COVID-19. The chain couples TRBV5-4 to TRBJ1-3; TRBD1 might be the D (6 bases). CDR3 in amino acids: CASSLGVQGLGSGNTIYF. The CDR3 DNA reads TGTGCCAGCAGCTTGGGAGTTCAGGGGCTCGGTTCTGGAAACACCATATATTTT.